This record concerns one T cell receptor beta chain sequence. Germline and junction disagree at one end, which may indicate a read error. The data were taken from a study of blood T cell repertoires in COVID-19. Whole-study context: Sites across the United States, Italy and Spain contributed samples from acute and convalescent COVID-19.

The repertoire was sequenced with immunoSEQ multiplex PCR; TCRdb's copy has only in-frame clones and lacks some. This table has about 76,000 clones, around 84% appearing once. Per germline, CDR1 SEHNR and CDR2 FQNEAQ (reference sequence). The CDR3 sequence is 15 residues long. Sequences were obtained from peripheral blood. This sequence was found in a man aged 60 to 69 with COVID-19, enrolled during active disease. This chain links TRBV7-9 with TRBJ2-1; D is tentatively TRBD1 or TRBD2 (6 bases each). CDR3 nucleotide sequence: TGTGCCAGCAGCAGGGGGGAGCAGTCCTTCAATGAGCAGTTCTTC. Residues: CASSRGEQSFNEQFF.